This entry lists 14 T cell receptor beta chains sequenced from one sample in a study of PD-1 blockade in classical Hodgkin lymphoma (dated by TCRdb to the early 2020s). Library preparation was by the immunoSEQ multiplex PCR assay. TCRdb re-hosts the immuneACCESS table, in-frame sequences only. Its copies lack some clones; in the studies checked, an unresolved V gene accounts for under half of them, and the cause for the rest is not known. The sample table contains 40,000 or so clones; only one count was recorded for around four fifths of them. About an eighth of the sample is taken by the ten largest. This specimen's time point label, per the study, means: cycle 1 day 1 (C1D1), immediately before nivolumab initiation. Every trial patient had relapsed after autologous stem cell transplantation, and cohorts A, B and C differed in prior brentuximab vedotin exposure. The sample was peripheral blood mononuclear cells (PBMCs), taken at baseline. Source of these receptors: a human donor with classical Hodgkin lymphoma.

The chain employs TRBV5-5 and TRBJ1-3; D is perhaps TRBD1 (6 bases). CDR1 is SGHKS and CDR2 is YYEKEE in the germline V gene (reference sequence). The CDR3 spans 16 residues. Trimming removed 4 bases from V and 4 bases from J, with 18 bases in between. The CDR3 spells CASSRDERGDGNTIYF. CDR3 DNA: TGTGCCAGCAGCCGAGATGAAAGGGGGGACGGAAACACCATATATTTT.

J is TRBJ2-3 and V is TRBV5-1, with TRBD1 matching over 7 bases. CDR1 and CDR2 from the germline V gene are SGHRS and YFSETQ. CDR3 length: 18 amino acids. V shed 0 bases and J 2 bases; nucleotides not matched to a gene: 12. Here the CDR3 DNA reads TGCGCCAGCAGCTTGGGCCCCTTAGGGGGCTCGCTCACAGATACGCAGTATTTT. As protein: CASSLGPLGGSLTDTQYF.

The rearrangement links TRBV10-3 to TRBJ2-2; TRBD1 matches 7 bases. The CDR3 extends over 15 amino acids. Germline CDR1 and CDR2: ENHRY and SYGVKD. The V gene end was trimmed by 4 bases and the J gene end by 4 bases; junction bases not matched to a gene: 6. The CDR3 DNA sequence: TGTGCCATCAGTGTAAAGGGGGCCCCCACCGGGGAGCTGTTTTTT. Its protein product is CAISVKGAPTGELFF.

The chain couples TRBV7-9 to TRBJ1-2, with 7 nucleotides matching TRBD1. The CDR3 spans 12 residues. Losses at the gene ends were 9 bases for V and 2 bases for J; bases not matched to a gene: 3. Germline values: CDR1 SEHNR, CDR2 FQNEAQ (reference sequence). The CDR3 DNA reads TGTGCCAGTTGGGGACAGAACTATGGCTACACCTTC. Protein sequence: CASWGQNYGYTF.

The chain couples TRBV7-9 to TRBJ2-3, with a tentative D call TRBD2 (6 bases). The CDR3 covers 17 residues. Germline-derived CDR1 and CDR2 are SEHNR and FQNEAQ (reference sequence). The V end lost 1 base, the J end lost 4 bases, and 18 bases lay between the germline ends. DNA of the CDR3: TGTGCCAGCAGCTTAGGCCAGGACACGCCGGGGGCAGATACGCAGTATTTT. The encoded protein is CASSLGQDTPGADTQYF.

This clone was seen more than once but under ten times. This chain connects TRBV5-1 to TRBJ1-6; TRBD1 is a possible D gene (5 bases). Germline lookup yields CDR1 SGHRS and CDR2 YFSETQ. CDR3 size: 14 residues. The V end was cut by 3 bases, the J end by 6 bases, with 10 bases between. The CDR3 loop reads CASSSGTGNSPLHF. The CDR3 DNA sequence: TGCGCCAGCAGCTCCGGGACGGGTAATTCACCCCTCCACTTT.

The chain employs TRBV6-5 and TRBJ2-2, with TRBD2 as a possible D gene (6 bases). V was cut by 4 bases and J by 2 bases, with 11 bases left in between. The CDR3 loop spans 15 amino acids. The germline CDR1 and CDR2 sequences are MNHEY and SVGAGI. CDR3 sequence: CASSSAGRNTGELFF. The CDR3 DNA is TGTGCCAGCAGTTCCGCCGGGAGAAACACCGGGGAGCTGTTTTTT.

The gene calls are TRBV11-2 and TRBJ2-7, with D possibly being TRBD1 (6 bases). Germline CDR1 SGHAT, CDR2 FQNNGV. V lost 4 bases to trimming and J lost 1 base, with 26 bases between them. This CDR3 is 19 amino acids long. In DNA, the CDR3 is TGTGCCAGCAGCTCGCGCGAGACAGGCCTTCCAGGGGTATCCTACGAGCAGTACTTC. This translates into CASSSRETGLPGVSYEQYF. The full variable domain, in which reference TRBV11-2 and TRBJ2-7 provide the parts outside the CDR3, is EAGVAQSPRYKIIEKRQSVAFWCNPISGHATLYWYQQILGQGPKLLIQFQNNGVVDDSQLPKDRFSAERLKGVDSTLKIQPAKLEDSAVYLCASSSRETGLPGVSYEQYFGPGTRLTVT.

The V gene is TRBV2, the J gene TRBJ1-1, with 9 bases fitting TRBD1. This CDR3 has 12 residues. Germline trimming cut 7 bases from V and 5 bases from J; bases unmatched to any gene: 2. The V gene's germline CDR1 is SNHLY and CDR2 FYNNEI. CDR3 nucleotides: TGTGCCAGCATGGGGACAGGGACTGAAGCTTTCTTT. This gives the protein CASMGTGTEAFF.

The rearrangement joins TRBV15 to TRBJ1-1, with D possibly being TRBD1 (6 bases). Germline V gives CDR1 LNHNV, CDR2 YYDKDF (reference sequence). The CDR3 is 15 amino acids. The V gene lost 5 bases and the J gene lost 0 bases, with 13 bases spanning the gap. The CDR3 sequence: CATSSGDNMNTEAFF. The CDR3 DNA reads as TGTGCCACCAGCTCGGGGGACAACATGAACACTGAAGCTTTCTTT.

This clone was picked up a small number of times. The rearrangement uses TRBV6-1 and TRBJ1-2; D ambiguous. V lost 2 bases and J lost 4, with 8 bases in between. CDR3 size: 13 residues. The V gene's germline CDR1 is MNHNS and CDR2 SASEGT. CDR3 coding DNA: TGTGCCAGCAGTGAACAAGGGCCCTATGGCTACACCTTC. Amino acid sequence: CASSEQGPYGYTF.

This clone was counted only a few times. J is TRBJ2-2 and V is TRBV4-3, with D maybe TRBD2 (6 bases). Germline V gene lookup returns CDR1 LGHNA and CDR2 YSLEER. The CDR3 extends over 16 amino acids. Trimming pared 0 bases from V and 0 bases from J, leaving 8 bases between. In DNA, the CDR3 is TGCGCCAGCAGCCAAGAGACGGGGGCGAACACCGGGGAGCTGTTTTTT. Amino acid sequence: CASSQETGANTGELFF.

This clone appeared a single time. V and J are TRBV4-1 and TRBJ2-5, with TRBD2 matching 9 bases. V lost 1 base to trimming and J lost 0 bases; unmatched junction nucleotides: 6. Germline V gene data show CDR1 as MGHRA and CDR2 as YSYEKL. The CDR3 extends over 17 amino acids. The CDR3 bases are TGCGCCAGCAGCCAAGTTGCGGCTAGCGGGGACCAAGAGACCCAGTACTTC. This sequence encodes CASSQVAASGDQETQYF.

In this sample, this clone turned up a few times. The V and J genes are TRBV19 and TRBJ2-6; no clear D gene. The V gene's germline CDR1 is LNHDA and CDR2 SQIVND (reference sequence). This CDR3 spans 16 amino acids. The V end was cut by 0 bases, the J end by 0 bases, with 6 bases between. CDR3 region: CASSIEQLSGANVLTF. CDR3 coding DNA: TGTGCCAGTAGTATAGAACAGCTCTCTGGGGCCAACGTCCTGACTTTC.